The source of this T cell receptor beta chain is a study of CD8 T cells in Susac syndrome. Findings of the study overall: The study recognized that its TCR sequencing and HLA analysis covered a relatively small number of individuals.

V was clipped by 2 bases and J by 0 bases; unmatched bases: 3. The CDR3 runs 17 residues. Germline CDR1 LGHNA, CDR2 YNFKEQ. RNA amounts of roughly 0.45 to 1 ug underwent reverse transcription with random hexamers. Amplification of TCR beta CDR3 spanned 54 Vbeta and 13 Jbeta via immunoSEQ multiplex PCR. TCRdb re-analysed the immunoSEQ multiplex PCR reads in MiXCR, keeping a single row per CDR3 protein. The repertoire includes more than 85,000 distinct CDR3 sequences, 90% to 96% of them detected once, and about 0.1% sits in the top ten. Note on this clonotype: Its specificity is unknown.

Sequencing of TCR beta was performed on blood CD8+ T cells and on blood CD4+ T cells. Negative isolation yielded CD4+ and CD8+ T cells, and FACS enriched TEMRA cells. The J gene is TRBJ2-1, the V gene TRBV4-2, with TRBD2 identical over 11 bases. This clonotype was sampled from a human donor in good health. Source material: CD4+ T cells from PBMCs. The CDR3 protein is CASSQSGTSGSYNEQFF. The DNA of the CDR3 is TGTGCCAGCAGCCAATCCGGGACTAGCGGCTCCTACAATGAGCAGTTCTTC.